Sequencing of this TCR beta chain was carried out in a study of T-cell reconstitution after alpha-beta-depleted transplantation in children (dated by TCRdb to 2016 to 2017). Regarding the study in general: The study quantitatively tracked T-cell immune reconstitution after TCRalphabeta/CD19-depleted allogeneic hematopoietic cell transplantation in children using TCR repertoire profiling.

The sample holds a few counts of this clonotype. What antigen it recognizes has not been identified. Qualities for individual bases were not recorded, and no much larger clone is one base off. Taken from the germline V gene (reference sequence), the CDR1 and CDR2 loops are MNHNY and SVGAGI. Including the terminal cysteine and phenylalanine, the CDR3 comprises 12 residues. CDR3 DNA is the only sequence kept; it has 36 bases, read in frame from the first base. Trimmed from V: 5 bases; trimmed from J: 8 bases; junction bases lacking a gene match: 5. Receptor libraries were prepared by PCR. The data were produced on an Illumina HiSeq 2500. TCR libraries were prepared with molecular barcoding, using unique molecular identifiers to normalize TCRbeta repertoire quantification. TCRdb applied fastp at Q25 and MiXCR to the public reads, then kept only in-frame beta chains. Rows matching on CDR3 protein sequence are summarized as one entry with the most common DNA and genes. The table for this sample lists around 800,000 distinct CDR3 sequences; approximately 15% of them were counted only once. Of the sample, 5% is held by the ten largest clones.

Overall results and qualifications from the work: About two months after transplant, the apparently early recovery of alphabetaT-cell counts reportedly depended on just several hundred clones that had expanded rapidly and came from non-depleted graft cells. The high TCRbeta diversity at day 60 in some patients was ascribed to recipient T cells and intrathymic progenitors that had survived conditioning. Over the following months the frequencies of hyperexpanded clones went down, and after one year T-cell counts and TCRbeta diversity were mostly credited to newly produced T cells.

Explained via the paper, the treatment or condition label denotes: allogeneic hematopoietic cell transplantation with graft depleted of TCRalphabeta T cells and CD19 B cells. Transplant recipients were children who received TCRalphabeta/CD19-depleted allogeneic hematopoietic cell grafts. The TCR sequence derives from a male patient under 18 who had a stem cell transplant for acute lymphoblastic leukemia, so the T cells may come from the graft donor. The chain couples TRBV6-6 to TRBJ1-1, with 7 junctional bases fitting TRBD1. The starting material was PBMCs, mostly from graft donor cells, obtained 360 days after TCRalphabeta/CD19-depleted stem cell transplant. The CDR3 loop reads CASSPPGQEAFF. The nucleotides read TGTGCCAGCAGTCCTCCGGGACAGGAAGCTTTCTTT.